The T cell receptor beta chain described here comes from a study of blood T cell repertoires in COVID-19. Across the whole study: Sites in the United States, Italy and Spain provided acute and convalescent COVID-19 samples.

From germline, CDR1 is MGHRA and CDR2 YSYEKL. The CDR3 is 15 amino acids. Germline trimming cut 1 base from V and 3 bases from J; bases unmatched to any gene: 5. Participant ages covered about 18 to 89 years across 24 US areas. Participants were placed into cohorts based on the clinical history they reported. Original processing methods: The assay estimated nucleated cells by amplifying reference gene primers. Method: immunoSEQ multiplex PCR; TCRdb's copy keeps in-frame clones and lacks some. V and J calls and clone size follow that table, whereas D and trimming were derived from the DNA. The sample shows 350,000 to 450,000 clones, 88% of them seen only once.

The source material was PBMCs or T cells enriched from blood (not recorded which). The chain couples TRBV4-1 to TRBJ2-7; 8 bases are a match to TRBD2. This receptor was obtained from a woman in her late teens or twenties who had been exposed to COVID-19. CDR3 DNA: TGCGCCAGCAGCCAAGCGGGAGGGACATTCTACGAGCAGTACTTC. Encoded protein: CASSQAGGTFYEQYF.